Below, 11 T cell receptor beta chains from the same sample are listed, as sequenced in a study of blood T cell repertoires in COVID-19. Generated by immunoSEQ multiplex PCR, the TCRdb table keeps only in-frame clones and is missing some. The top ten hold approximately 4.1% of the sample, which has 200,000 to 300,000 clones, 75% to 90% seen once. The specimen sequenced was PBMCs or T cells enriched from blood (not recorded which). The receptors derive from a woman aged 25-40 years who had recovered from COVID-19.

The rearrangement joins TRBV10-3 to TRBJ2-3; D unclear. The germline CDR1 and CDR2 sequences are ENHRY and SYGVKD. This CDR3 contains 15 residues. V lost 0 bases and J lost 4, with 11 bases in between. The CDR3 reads CAISESVAGSDTQYF. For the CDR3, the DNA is TGTGCCATCAGTGAGTCGGTCGCCGGGTCAGATACGCAGTATTTT.

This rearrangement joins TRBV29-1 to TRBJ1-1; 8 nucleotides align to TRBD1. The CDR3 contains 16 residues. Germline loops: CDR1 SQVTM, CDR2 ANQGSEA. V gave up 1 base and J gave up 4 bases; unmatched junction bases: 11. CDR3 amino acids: CSVEGLTGASGTEAFF. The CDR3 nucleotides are TGCAGCGTTGAAGGCTTGACAGGGGCATCGGGCACTGAAGCTTTCTTT.

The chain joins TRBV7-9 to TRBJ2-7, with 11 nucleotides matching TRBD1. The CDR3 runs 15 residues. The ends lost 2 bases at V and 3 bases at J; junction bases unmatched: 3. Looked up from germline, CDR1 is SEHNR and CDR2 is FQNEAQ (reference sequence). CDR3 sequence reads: CASSLTGQGGYEQYF. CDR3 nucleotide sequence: TGTGCCAGCAGCTTAACGGGACAGGGGGGCTACGAGCAGTACTTC.

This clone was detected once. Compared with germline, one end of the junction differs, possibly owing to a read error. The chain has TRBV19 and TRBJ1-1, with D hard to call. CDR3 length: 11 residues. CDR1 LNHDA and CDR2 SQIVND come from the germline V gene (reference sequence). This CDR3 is CASGIWREAFF. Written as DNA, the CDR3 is TGTGCCAGTGGTATATGGCGGGAAGCTTTCTTT.

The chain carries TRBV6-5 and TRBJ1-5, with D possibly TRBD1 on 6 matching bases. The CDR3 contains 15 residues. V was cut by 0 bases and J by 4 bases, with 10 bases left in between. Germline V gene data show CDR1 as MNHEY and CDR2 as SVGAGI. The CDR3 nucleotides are TGTGCCAGCAGTTACTCCGGACAGCCGAATCAGCCCCAGCATTTT. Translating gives CASSYSGQPNQPQHF.

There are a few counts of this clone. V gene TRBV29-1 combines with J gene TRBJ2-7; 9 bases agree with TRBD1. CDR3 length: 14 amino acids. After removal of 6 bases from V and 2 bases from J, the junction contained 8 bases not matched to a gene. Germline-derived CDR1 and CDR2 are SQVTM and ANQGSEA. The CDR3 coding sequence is TGCAGCGTCCTACAGGGGGCAGGTACCTACGAGCAGTACTTC. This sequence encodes CSVLQGAGTYEQYF.

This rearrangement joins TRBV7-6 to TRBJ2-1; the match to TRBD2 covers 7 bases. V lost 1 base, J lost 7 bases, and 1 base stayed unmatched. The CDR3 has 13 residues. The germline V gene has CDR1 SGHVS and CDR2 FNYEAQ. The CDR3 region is CASSLVGGNEQFF. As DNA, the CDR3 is TGTGCCAGCAGCTTAGTGGGGGGGAATGAGCAGTTCTTC.

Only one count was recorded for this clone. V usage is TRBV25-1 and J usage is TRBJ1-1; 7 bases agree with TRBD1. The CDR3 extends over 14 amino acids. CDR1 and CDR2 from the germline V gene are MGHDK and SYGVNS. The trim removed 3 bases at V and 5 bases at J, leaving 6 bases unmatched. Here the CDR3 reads CASSDSPGGTEAFF. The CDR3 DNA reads TGTGCCAGCAGTGATTCCCCAGGGGGTACTGAAGCTTTCTTT.

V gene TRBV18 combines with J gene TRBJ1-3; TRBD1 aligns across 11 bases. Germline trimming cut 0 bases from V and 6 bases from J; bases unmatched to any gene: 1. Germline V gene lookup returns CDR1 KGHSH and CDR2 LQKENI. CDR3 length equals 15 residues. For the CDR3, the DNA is TGTGCCAGCTCACCACCGGGACAGGGGGTAAACACCATATATTTT. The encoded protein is CASSPPGQGVNTIYF.

For the CDR3, the DNA is TGTGCCTGGAGTGTACCCCGGCAGGGCCGCGGTGAAGCTTTCTTT. Its protein product is CAWSVPRQGRGEAFF. The chain uses TRBV30 and TRBJ1-1; weak D call: TRBD1 (5 bases). CDR1 is GTSNPN and CDR2 is SVGIG in the germline V gene (reference sequence). The ends were cut back, 0 bases at V and 7 bases at J, with 18 bases in the middle. This CDR3 has 15 residues.

CDR3 amino acids: CATSDFGAAGETQYF. For the CDR3, the DNA is TGTGCCACCAGTGATTTTGGGGCCGCTGGAGAGACCCAGTACTTC. This chain joins TRBV24-1 and TRBJ2-5, with a weak D call TRBD1 (5 bases). This CDR3 has 15 residues. The V gene lost 1 base and the J gene lost 4 bases, with 12 bases spanning the gap. Germline loops: CDR1 KGHDR, CDR2 SFDVKD.